A single sample gave rise to the 8 T cell receptor beta chains below, sequenced in a study of blood T cells in healthy people across ages (dated by TCRdb to the mid-2010s). Receptor amplification or capture employed 5' RACE. TCRdb records Illumina HiSeq 2500 as the sequencer. A second PCR of about 7 to 12 cycles was run with a J-beta primer mix and a sample-barcoded 5' primer. TCRdb ran its own pipeline on the public reads, namely fastp trimming at Q25 and MiXCR clone calling, and kept in-frame beta chains. Each record represents a unique CDR3 protein, reported with the most common genes and DNA among its rows. The sample table holds about 970,000 distinct CDR3 sequences, of which just over 50% were seen once. About 20% of the sample is taken by the ten largest. The sequenced sample consisted of blood. Receptors originate from an older woman in good health.

The chain carries TRBV4-2 and TRBJ2-7; D not resolved. V was shortened by 1 base and J by 2 bases, with 15 bases between the two germline ends. The CDR3 extends over 16 amino acids. Looked up from germline, CDR1 is LGHNA and CDR2 is YNFKEQ. The DNA for the CDR3 is TGTGCCAGCAGCCAAGGGGCAGGACCCAGCCCCTACGAGCAGTACTTC. This codes for CASSQGAGPSPYEQYF.

The chain uses TRBV6-2 or TRBV6-3 and TRBJ2-7; D could derive from TRBD1 or TRBD2 (5 bases each). The V gene lost 2 bases and the J gene lost 5 bases, with 19 bases spanning the gap. The CDR3 is 16 amino acids. Germline V lookup: CDR1 MNHEY, CDR2 SVGEGT. DNA for the CDR3: TGTGCCAGCAGTTACCCCAACGCCCTGGGACGCGACGAGCAGTACTTC. Its protein is CASSYPNALGRDEQYF.

This sequence joins TRBV7-2 and TRBJ2-7; TRBD2 matches at 8 bases. CDR1 is SGHTA and CDR2 is FQGNSA in the germline V gene. The V and J ends lost 5 bases and 7 bases, in that order; junction bases with no gene match: 10. The CDR3 runs 14 residues. CDR3 in amino acids: CASSLTSGYNEQYF. The CDR3 DNA is TGTGCCAGCAGCCTTACTAGCGGATACAATGAGCAGTACTTC.

This clonotype occurred a few times. The chain combines TRBV20-1 with TRBJ1-2; D is uncertain. V gave up 3 bases and J gave up 8 bases, with 10 bases separating them. Germline CDR1 is DFQATT and CDR2 is SNEGSKA (reference sequence). The length of the CDR3 is 11 residues. This CDR3 reads CSASSAGGYTF. CDR3 DNA: TGCAGTGCTAGTTCCGCGGGAGGCTACACCTTC.

This clonotype was counted only a few times. V gene TRBV5-1 combines with J gene TRBJ2-7; D assignment may be TRBD1 or TRBD2 (5 bases each). The CDR3 has 17 amino acids. Germline V CDR1 and CDR2: SGHRS, YFSETQ. Trimming cost V 4 bases and J 5 bases, with 25 bases left between them. CDR3 loop: CASSLEDPGRIIDEQYF. The CDR3 coding sequence is TGCGCCAGCAGCCTGGAGGACCCGGGACGGATCATCGACGAGCAGTACTTC.

In regard to this clonotype: One junction end does not reproduce the germline sequence, and a read error may be involved. The J gene is TRBJ2-7, the V gene TRBV13; D remains ambiguous. The CDR3 covers 14 residues. Looked up from germline, CDR1 is PRHDT and CDR2 is FYEKMQ (reference sequence). The CDR3 DNA reads as TGTGCCAACAGCCCCAAGATAGGCACCTACGAGCAGTACTTC. This sequence encodes CANSPKIGTYEQYF. Full variable domain (remainder filled in from reference TRBV13 and TRBJ2-7): AAGVIQSPRHLIKEKRETATLKCYPIPRHDTVYWYQQGPGQDPQFLISFYEKMQSDKGSIPDRFSAQQFSDYHSELNMSSLELGDSALYFCANSPKIGTYEQYFGPGTRLTVT.

The chain employs TRBV7-9 and TRBJ2-7; 8 nucleotides agree with TRBD2. Trimming cost V 2 bases and J 5 bases; bases outside gene matches: 5. In germline, CDR1 is SEHNR, CDR2 FQNEAQ (reference sequence). This CDR3 is 14 amino acids long. CDR3 bases: TGTGCCAGCAGCTTACAAGCGGGAGCGGACGAGCAGTACTTC. Amino acids: CASSLQAGADEQYF.

A note on this clonotype: At one end, the junction sequence differs from germline, possibly due to a read error. The genes are TRBV6-6 and TRBJ1-2; weak D call: TRBD1 (5 bases). The germline gives CDR1 MNHNY, CDR2 SVGAGI (reference sequence). The CDR3 loop spans 13 amino acids. In DNA, the CDR3 is TGTGCCAGCAGCCGCCGGGGCAACTATGGCTGCACCTTC. This gives the protein CASSRRGNYGCTF.